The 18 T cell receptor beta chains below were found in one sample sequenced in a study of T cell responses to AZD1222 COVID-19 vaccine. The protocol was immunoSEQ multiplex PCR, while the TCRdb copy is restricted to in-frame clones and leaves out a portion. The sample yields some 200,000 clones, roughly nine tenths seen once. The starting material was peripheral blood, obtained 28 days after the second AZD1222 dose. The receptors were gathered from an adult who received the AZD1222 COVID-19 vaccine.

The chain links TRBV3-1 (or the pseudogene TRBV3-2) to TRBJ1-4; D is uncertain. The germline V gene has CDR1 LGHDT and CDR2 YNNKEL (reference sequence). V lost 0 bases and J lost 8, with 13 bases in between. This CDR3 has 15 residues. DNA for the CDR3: TGTGCCAGCAGCCAAGATTGGGGAGGCAAGGAAAAACTGTTTTTT. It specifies CASSQDWGGKEKLFF.

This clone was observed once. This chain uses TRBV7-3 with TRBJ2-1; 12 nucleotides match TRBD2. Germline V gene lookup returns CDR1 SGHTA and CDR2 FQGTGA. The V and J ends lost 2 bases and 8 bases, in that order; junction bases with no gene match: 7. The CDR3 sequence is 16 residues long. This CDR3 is CASSLPLAGGPHEQFF. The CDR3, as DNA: TGTGCCAGCAGCTTACCCCTAGCGGGAGGGCCCCATGAGCAGTTCTTC.

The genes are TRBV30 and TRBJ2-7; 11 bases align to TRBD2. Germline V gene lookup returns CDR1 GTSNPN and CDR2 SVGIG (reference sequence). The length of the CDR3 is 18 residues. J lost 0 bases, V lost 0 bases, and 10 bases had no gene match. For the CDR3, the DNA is TGTGCCTGGAGTGTAACGGGAGGACTAGCGGGCAACTCCTACGAGCAGTACTTC. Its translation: CAWSVTGGLAGNSYEQYF.

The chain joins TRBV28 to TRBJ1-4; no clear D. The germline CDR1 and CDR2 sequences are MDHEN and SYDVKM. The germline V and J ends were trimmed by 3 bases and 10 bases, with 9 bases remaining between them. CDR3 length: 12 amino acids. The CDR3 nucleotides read TGTGCCAGCAGTTTGAGGCAGAGAAAACTGTTTTTT. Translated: CASSLRQRKLFF.

CDR3 coding DNA: TGTGCCACCAGCAGACGTGGGACAGGAAACACCATATATTTT. It translates to CATSRRGTGNTIYF. The rearrangement joins TRBV15 to TRBJ1-3; TRBD1 is a possible D gene (6 bases). Trimming took off 2 bases at V and 4 bases at J, with 9 bases between the two ends. Germline loops: CDR1 LNHNV, CDR2 YYDKDF (reference sequence). There are 14 residues in the CDR3.

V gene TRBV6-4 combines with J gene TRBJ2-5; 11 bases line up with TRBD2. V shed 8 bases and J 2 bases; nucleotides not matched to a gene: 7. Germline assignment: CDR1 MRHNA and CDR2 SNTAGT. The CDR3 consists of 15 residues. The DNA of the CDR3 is TGTGCCAGCGCAGGGACTAGCGGTCCTCAAGAGACCCAGTACTTC. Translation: CASAGTSGPQETQYF.

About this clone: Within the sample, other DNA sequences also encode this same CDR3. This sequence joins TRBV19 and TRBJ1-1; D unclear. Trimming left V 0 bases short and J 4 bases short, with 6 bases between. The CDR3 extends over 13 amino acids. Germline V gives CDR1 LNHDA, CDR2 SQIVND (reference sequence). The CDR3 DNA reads TGTGCCAGTAGTATAGATGGCGGCACTGAAGCTTTCTTT. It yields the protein CASSIDGGTEAFF.

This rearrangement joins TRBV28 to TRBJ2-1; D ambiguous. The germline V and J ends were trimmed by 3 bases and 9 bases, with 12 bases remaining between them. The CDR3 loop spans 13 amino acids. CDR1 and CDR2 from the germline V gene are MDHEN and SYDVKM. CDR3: CASSFPPLGEQFF. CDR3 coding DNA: TGTGCCAGCAGTTTCCCTCCTCTCGGTGAGCAGTTCTTC.

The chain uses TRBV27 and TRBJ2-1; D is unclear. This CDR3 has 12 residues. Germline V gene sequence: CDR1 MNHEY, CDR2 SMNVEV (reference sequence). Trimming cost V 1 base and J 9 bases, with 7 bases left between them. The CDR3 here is CASSLLVGEQFF. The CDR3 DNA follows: TGTGCCAGCAGTTTATTGGTGGGTGAGCAGTTCTTC.

The CDR3 here is CASSLPGSANYGYTF. CDR3 in DNA: TGTGCCAGCAGTTTACCAGGGTCCGCTAACTATGGCTACACCTTC. The chain carries TRBV28 and TRBJ1-2; tentatively, D is TRBD1 (5 bases). The V gene's germline CDR1 is MDHEN and CDR2 SYDVKM. There are 15 residues in the CDR3. V lost 2 bases, J lost 0 bases, and 10 bases lay in between.

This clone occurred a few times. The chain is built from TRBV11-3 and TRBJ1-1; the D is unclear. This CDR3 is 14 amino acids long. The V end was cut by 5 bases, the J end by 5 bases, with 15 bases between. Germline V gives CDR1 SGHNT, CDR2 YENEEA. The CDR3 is CASSITPATTEAFF. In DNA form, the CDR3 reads TGTGCCAGCAGCATAACGCCGGCAACAACTGAAGCTTTCTTT.

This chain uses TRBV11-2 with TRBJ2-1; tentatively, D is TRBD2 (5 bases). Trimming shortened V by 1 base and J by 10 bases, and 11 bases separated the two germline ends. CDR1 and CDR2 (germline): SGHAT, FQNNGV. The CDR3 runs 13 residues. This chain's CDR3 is CASSLVSSREQFF. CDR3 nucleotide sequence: TGTGCCAGCAGCTTAGTATCTAGCCGGGAGCAGTTCTTC.

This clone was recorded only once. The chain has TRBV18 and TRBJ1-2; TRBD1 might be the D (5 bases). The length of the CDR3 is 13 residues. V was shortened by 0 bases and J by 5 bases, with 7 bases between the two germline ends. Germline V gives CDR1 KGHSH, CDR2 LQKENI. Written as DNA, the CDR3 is TGTGCCAGCTCACCACCGGGACCGTATGGCTACACCTTC. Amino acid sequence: CASSPPGPYGYTF.

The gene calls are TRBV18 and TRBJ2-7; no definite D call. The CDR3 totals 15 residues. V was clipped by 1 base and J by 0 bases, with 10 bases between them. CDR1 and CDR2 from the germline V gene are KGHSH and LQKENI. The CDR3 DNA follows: TGTGCCAGCTCACCACTCGACGGTAGCTCCTACGAGCAGTACTTC. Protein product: CASSPLDGSSYEQYF.

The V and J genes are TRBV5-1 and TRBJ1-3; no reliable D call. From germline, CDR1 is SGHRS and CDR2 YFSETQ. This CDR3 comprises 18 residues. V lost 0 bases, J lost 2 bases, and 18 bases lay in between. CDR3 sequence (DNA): TGCGCCAGCAGCTTGGACAGTCCTCCCCGTAAGGCTGGAAACACCATATATTTT. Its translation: CASSLDSPPRKAGNTIYF. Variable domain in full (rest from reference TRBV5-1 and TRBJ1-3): KAGVTQTPRYLIKTRGQQVTLSCSPISGHRSVSWYQQTPGQGLQFLFEYFSETQRNKGNFPGRFSGRQFSNSRSEMNVSTLELGDSALYLCASSLDSPPRKAGNTIYFGEGSWLTVV.

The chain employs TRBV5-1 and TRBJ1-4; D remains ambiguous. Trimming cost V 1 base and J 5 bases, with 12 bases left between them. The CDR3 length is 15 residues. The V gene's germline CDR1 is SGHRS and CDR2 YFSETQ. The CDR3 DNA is TGCGCCAGCAGCTTGCCCGGGGTGGGGAATGAAAAACTGTTTTTT. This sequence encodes CASSLPGVGNEKLFF.

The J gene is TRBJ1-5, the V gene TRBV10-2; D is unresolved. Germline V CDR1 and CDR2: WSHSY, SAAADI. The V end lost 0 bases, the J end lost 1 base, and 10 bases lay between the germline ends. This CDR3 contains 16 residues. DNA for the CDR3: TGCGCCAGCAGTGAGTCGACGGGGTTAAGCAATCAGCCCCAGCATTTT. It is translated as CASSESTGLSNQPQHF.

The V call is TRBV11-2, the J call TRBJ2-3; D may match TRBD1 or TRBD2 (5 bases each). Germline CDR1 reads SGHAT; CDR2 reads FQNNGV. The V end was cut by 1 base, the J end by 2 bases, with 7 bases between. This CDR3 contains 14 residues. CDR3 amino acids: CASSLGGFTDTQYF. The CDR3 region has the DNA TGTGCCAGCAGCTTAGGGGGGTTCACAGATACGCAGTATTTT.